The 21 T cell receptor beta chains below were found in one sample sequenced in a study of CD8+CD57+ T cells in acquired aplastic anemia (dated by TCRdb to about 2018). The patients picked for sequencing were ones in whom flow cytometry had shown an expansion of CD8+CD57+ cells. The run used an Illumina HiSeq 2000. Profiling of TCR beta VDJ combinations and CDR3 sequences used genomic DNA as the template. Using fastp trimming at Q25 and MiXCR clonotype assembly, TCRdb reanalyzed the public sequencing data and kept in-frame beta chains. Duplicate CDR3 protein sequences are folded into a single record with the most common DNA and genes. The sample table contains about 98,000 distinct CDR3 sequences; only one count was recorded for about 66% of them. The top ten clonotypes cover about 62% of the sample. Sequences were obtained from sorted CD4+, CD8+, or CD8+CD57+ T cells (not recorded which) from PBMCs. The receptors stem from a human donor with aplastic anemia.

V usage is TRBV7-2 and J usage is TRBJ2-7; the D call may be TRBD1 or TRBD2 (5 bases each). The CDR3 sequence is 13 residues long. The germline V and J ends were trimmed by 6 bases and 7 bases, with 16 bases remaining between them. The germline CDR1 and CDR2 sequences are SGHTA and FQGNSA. In DNA form, the CDR3 reads TGTGCCAGCAGTAGGGACGCCCTACGGGAGCAGTACTTC. Amino acid sequence: CASSRDALREQYF. The complete variable domain, with remaining parts taken from reference TRBV7-2 and TRBJ2-7, reads GAGVSQSPSNKVTEKGKDVELRCDPISGHTALYWYRQSLGQGLEFLIYFQGNSAPDKSGLPSDRFSAERTGGSVSTLTIQRTQQEDSAVYLCASSRDALREQYFGPGTRLTVT.

The chain couples TRBV19 to TRBJ1-6; 7 nucleotides align to TRBD1. Trimming removed 5 bases from V and 7 bases from J; junction bases left unmatched: 8. The germline gives CDR1 LNHDA, CDR2 SQIVND (reference sequence). The CDR3 is 15 residues long. The CDR3 loop reads CASSGRDRPNSPLHF. In nucleotides, the CDR3 is TGTGCCAGTAGTGGGCGGGACAGACCGAATTCACCCCTCCACTTT.

The chain has TRBV15 and TRBJ2-6; the D gene could be TRBD1 or TRBD2 (6 bases each). With 1 base removed from V and 3 bases from J, the gap between germline ends came to 16 bases. CDR3 length: 18 residues. Germline assignment: CDR1 LNHNV and CDR2 YYDKDF (reference sequence). The DNA for the CDR3 is TGTGCCACCAGCAGAGGGGGGGCTTTTCAGGGTGGGGCCAACGTCCTGACTTTC. Translating gives CATSRGGAFQGGANVLTF.

The genes are TRBV19 and TRBJ1-6, with D perhaps TRBD1 (5 bases). Germline CDR1 reads LNHDA; CDR2 reads SQIVND (reference sequence). This CDR3 contains 15 residues. Trimming took off 5 bases at V and 7 bases at J, with 15 bases between the two ends. The CDR3 sequence: CASSSRRGENSPLHF. As DNA, the CDR3 is TGTGCCAGTAGTTCCCGACGGGGGGAAAATTCACCCCTCCACTTT.

The chain has TRBV7-8 and TRBJ2-3; 7 bases agree with TRBD2. Germline V lookup: CDR1 SGHVS, CDR2 FQNEAQ. Trimming at V came to 1 base and at J to 7 bases, leaving 5 bases not matched to a gene. The CDR3 has 14 residues. The chain's CDR3 is CASSLVGGAHTQYF. The CDR3 region has the DNA TGTGCCAGCAGCTTAGTGGGAGGGGCCCATACGCAGTATTTT.

The V gene is TRBV19, the J gene TRBJ1-5, with D perhaps TRBD1 (5 bases). V gave up 1 base and J gave up 5 bases, with 12 bases separating them. Germline CDR1 reads LNHDA; CDR2 reads SQIVND (reference sequence). The CDR3 length is 15 residues. CDR3 amino acids: CASSIGSQGYQPQHF. The CDR3 DNA is TGTGCCAGTAGTATAGGGTCGCAGGGTTATCAGCCCCAGCATTTT.

This sequence joins TRBV15 and TRBJ2-5; D remains ambiguous. Germline V gene lookup returns CDR1 LNHNV and CDR2 YYDKDF (reference sequence). Trimming took off 0 bases at V and 1 base at J, with 6 bases between the two ends. The CDR3 covers 14 residues. The CDR3 region is CATSRDNSQETQYF. Written as DNA, the CDR3 is TGTGCCACCAGCAGAGATAACAGCCAAGAGACCCAGTACTTC.

This chain connects TRBV7-9 to TRBJ2-7; 7 bases match TRBD2. CDR1 and CDR2 from the germline V gene are SEHNR and FQNEAQ (reference sequence). The length of the CDR3 is 15 residues. Germline trimming cut 2 bases from V and 3 bases from J; bases unmatched to any gene: 7. The CDR3 nucleotides read TGTGCCAGCAGCTTAAGGTGGGAGGGAAGCTACGAGCAGTACTTC. Amino acids: CASSLRWEGSYEQYF.

The genes are TRBV10-2 and TRBJ1-2, with D unresolved. The germline V and J ends were trimmed by 1 base and 5 bases, with 5 bases remaining between them. Germline lookup yields CDR1 WSHSY and CDR2 SAAADI. This CDR3 is built from 12 residues. The CDR3 bases are TGCGCCAGCAGTGAGTATACGTATGGCTACACCTTC. It encodes CASSEYTYGYTF.

The V gene is TRBV10-3, the J gene TRBJ2-3, with TRBD2 identical over 11 bases. Germline V gives CDR1 ENHRY, CDR2 SYGVKD. V shed 6 bases, J shed 2 bases, and the junction held 7 bases outside the gene matches. The CDR3 length is 16 residues. CDR3 in amino acids: CAISVATSGVTDTQYF. The CDR3 nucleotides read TGTGCCATCAGCGTCGCGACTAGCGGGGTCACAGATACGCAGTATTTT.

This clonotype was detected many times. V usage is TRBV12-5 and J usage is TRBJ1-2, with TRBD1 matching over 7 bases. The CDR3 sequence is 18 residues long. Germline CDR1 reads LGHNT; CDR2 reads FRNRAP. The V segment lost 1 base and the J segment 0 bases; nucleotides outside the gene matches: 11. The CDR3 loop reads CASGLDGGTDISNYGYTF. The CDR3, as DNA: TGTGCTAGTGGTTTGGACGGCGGGACAGACATTTCTAACTATGGCTACACCTTC.

This rearrangement joins TRBV19 to TRBJ1-1, with 8 positions matching TRBD1. The CDR3 totals 13 residues. In germline, CDR1 is LNHDA, CDR2 SQIVND (reference sequence). Trimming removed 3 bases from V and 11 bases from J; junction bases left unmatched: 8. The CDR3 reads CASSIQRTGQAFF. CDR3 nucleotides: TGTGCCAGTAGTATCCAGAGGACAGGGCAGGCTTTCTTT.

This clonotype was recorded a few times. The chain joins TRBV10-1 to TRBJ1-2; D gene uncertain. The CDR3 runs to 15 residues. Germline V lookup: CDR1 WNHNN, CDR2 SYGVQD (reference sequence). Trimming took off 5 bases at V and 0 bases at J, with 13 bases between the two ends. Here the CDR3 DNA reads TGCGCCAGCAGTCAGCTCAAGAGGCCTAACTATGGCTACACCTTC. This encodes CASSQLKRPNYGYTF.

The V and J genes are TRBV7-3 and TRBJ1-1; maybe TRBD1 (6 bases). The CDR3 sequence is 13 residues long. Germline loops: CDR1 SGHTA, CDR2 FQGTGA. Trimming removed 3 bases from V and 6 bases from J, with 11 bases in between. The CDR3 is CASSFYRDSEAFF. The CDR3 nucleotides are TGTGCCAGCAGCTTCTACAGGGACTCTGAAGCTTTCTTT.

The chain has TRBV19 and TRBJ1-5; 9 nucleotides match TRBD1. V lost 9 bases and J lost 5; bases outside the gene matches: 5. Germline V gives CDR1 LNHDA, CDR2 SQIVND (reference sequence). The CDR3 loop spans 13 amino acids. The CDR3 nucleotides read TGTGCCAGCCGGGACAGGGAAGATCAGCCCCAGCATTTT. It yields the protein CASRDREDQPQHF. Variable domain in full (rest from reference TRBV19 and TRBJ1-5): DGGITQSPKYLFRKEGQNVTLSCEQNLNHDAMYWYRQDPGQGLRLIYYSQIVNDFQKGDIAEGYSVSREKKESFPLTVTSAQKNPTAFYLCASRDREDQPQHFGDGTRLSIL.

This clonotype was observed a handful of times. V is TRBV5-8 and J is TRBJ1-2; no clear D. The CDR3 is 11 residues long. Trimming removed 1 base at V and 4 bases at J, with 2 bases between. Germline CDR1 is SGHTS and CDR2 is YDEGEE. DNA of the CDR3: TGTGCCAGCAGCTTGCCCTATGGCTACACCTTC. Protein: CASSLPYGYTF.

V and J are TRBV20-1 and TRBJ1-6; tentative D call: TRBD1 (6 bases). The CDR3 loop spans 15 amino acids. Trimming removed 6 bases at V and 8 bases at J, with 20 bases between. CDR1 and CDR2 (germline): DFQATT, SNEGSKA (reference sequence). The CDR3 DNA follows: TGCAGTGCAAGACCTCAGGGGCATTGGGATTCACCCCTCCACTTT. It specifies CSARPQGHWDSPLHF.

This clonotype was picked up a small number of times. V gene TRBV20-1 combines with J gene TRBJ2-3, with 11 positions matching TRBD2. CDR1 is DFQATT and CDR2 is SNEGSKA in the germline V gene (reference sequence). Germline trimming cut 0 bases from V and 3 bases from J; bases unmatched to any gene: 5. The CDR3 is made up of 16 amino acids. The CDR3 DNA reads as TGCAGTGCTAGAGACCTAACTAGCGGGAGTACAGATACGCAGTATTTT. This gives the protein CSARDLTSGSTDTQYF.

The chain uses TRBV19 and TRBJ1-2, with D possibly matching TRBD1 (6 bases). Between the trimmed V and J ends, which lost 7 bases and 4 bases, there was a span of 13 bases. The length of the CDR3 is 13 residues. Per germline, CDR1 LNHDA and CDR2 SQIVND (reference sequence). CDR3 coding DNA: TGTGCCAGTACCGATGGACAGACCTATGGCTACACCTTC. Amino acid sequence: CASTDGQTYGYTF. The full variable domain, rest sourced from reference TRBV19 and TRBJ1-2, is DGGITQSPKYLFRKEGQNVTLSCEQNLNHDAMYWYRQDPGQGLRLIYYSQIVNDFQKGDIAEGYSVSREKKESFPLTVTSAQKNPTAFYLCASTDGQTYGYTFGSGTRLTVV.

The chain carries TRBV19 and TRBJ2-3; D gene unclear. Trimming pared 6 bases from V and 8 bases from J, leaving 12 bases between. The CDR3 contains 12 residues. Germline V gene sequence: CDR1 LNHDA, CDR2 SQIVND (reference sequence). The CDR3 region is CASSADVVTQYF. The CDR3 DNA follows: TGTGCCAGTAGCGCGGACGTGGTTACGCAGTATTTT.

Concerning this clonotype: One end of the junction fails to match germline, which may point to a read error. This sequence joins TRBV15 and TRBJ2-1; D is ambiguous. Germline CDR1 and CDR2: LNHNV and YYDKDF (reference sequence). This CDR3 is 13 amino acids long. The CDR3 nucleotides read TGTGCCACCAGCTTAGCTGGTTACAATGAGCAGCTCTTC. As protein: CATSLAGYNEQLF.